This TCR beta chain is from a study of Ad26.COV2.S vaccination and SARS-CoV-2 variants. The CDR3 has 13 amino acids. V shed 4 bases and J shed 4 bases, with 8 bases lying between them. Germline V CDR1 and CDR2: LNHDA, SQIVND (reference sequence). Repertoires were generated with immunoSEQ multiplex PCR, while TCRdb's copy carries only in-frame clones and drops some. The sample has about 350,000 clones, under 95% seen once. This TCR was recovered from a human donor who had recovered from COVID-19. This chain uses TRBV19 with TRBJ1-5, with TRBD1 as a possible D gene (5 bases). The sequencing used peripheral blood, collected after recovery from COVID-19. CDR3 nucleotide sequence: TGTGCCAGTAGTAAGGGGCAGAATCAGCCCCAGCATTTT. Its translation is CASSKGQNQPQHF.